These 10 T cell receptor beta chains were all obtained from the same sample, sequenced in a study of spatial heterogeneity in lung cancer. TCRdb redid the calling of the 5' RACE reads with MiXCR, one entry per CDR3 protein. This sample has tens of thousands of distinct CDR3 sequences; about 12% occur once, and the top ten carry roughly 32%. The time point was: blood at routine non-recurrence follow-up after resection. The sample here was PBMCs, taken at follow-up. These receptors were taken from a male donor with early-stage non-small cell lung cancer.

This clonotype was recorded many times. The CDR3: CASTTGQGIGEQFF. In DNA, the CDR3 is TGTGCCAGCACCACGGGACAGGGGATCGGTGAGCAGTTCTTC. This chain joins TRBV6-2 or TRBV6-3 and TRBJ2-1, with TRBD1 matching 10 bases. The CDR3 loop spans 14 amino acids. Germline CDR1 and CDR2: MNHEY and SVGEGT. V lost 7 bases to trimming and J lost 9 bases; unmatched junction nucleotides: 9.

This clonotype was found a few times. V gene TRBV5-6 combines with J gene TRBJ2-5; 9 nucleotides match TRBD2. Trimming at V came to 4 bases and at J to 5 bases, leaving 12 bases not matched to a gene. The CDR3 loop spans 16 amino acids. Looked up from germline, CDR1 is SGHDT and CDR2 is YYEEEE. CDR3 nucleotides: TGTGCCAGCAGCATGCTCGGTAGCGGGAGCGGGGAGACCCAGTACTTC. Its protein is CASSMLGSGSGETQYF.

The sample holds a few counts of this clonotype. The V gene is TRBV12-3 or TRBV12-4, the J gene TRBJ1-2; D ambiguous. V was clipped by 1 base and J by 5 bases, with 14 bases between them. This CDR3 is built from 15 residues. This CDR3 reads CASSLDAFTNYGYTF. Here the CDR3 DNA reads TGTGCCAGCAGTTTAGACGCCTTCACAAATTATGGCTACACCTTC.

This chain joins TRBV7-2 and TRBJ1-5, with TRBD1 matching 8 bases. Germline V gives CDR1 SGHTA, CDR2 FQGNSA. J gave up 7 bases and V 6 bases, and 5 bases lay outside the gene matches. The CDR3 runs to 13 residues. The CDR3 DNA follows: TGTGCCAGCAGGTTGACAGGGGCCCAGCCCCAGCATTTT. It codes for CASRLTGAQPQHF.

This clonotype was detected ten times or more. The rearrangement uses TRBV4-1 and TRBJ2-5; D is unclear. The germline V and J ends were trimmed by 5 bases and 7 bases, with 14 bases remaining between them. The CDR3 is made up of 13 amino acids. The V gene's germline CDR1 is MGHRA and CDR2 YSYEKL. The CDR3 is CASSSDPGGTQYF. The CDR3 nucleotides read TGCGCCAGCAGCTCGGACCCCGGCGGGACCCAGTACTTC.

J is TRBJ2-3 and V is TRBV20-1, with D unclear. V was trimmed by 6 bases and J by 1 base, leaving 11 bases between them. The CDR3 is 13 amino acids. The germline CDR1 and CDR2 sequences are DFQATT and SNEGSKA (reference sequence). DNA of the CDR3: TGCAGTGCCCTGAGGCCAGGCACAGATACGCAGTATTTT. It yields the protein CSALRPGTDTQYF.

CDR3 sequence reads: CASSLSLNYGYTF. As DNA, the CDR3 is TGTGCCAGCAGCTTGAGCCTTAACTATGGCTACACCTTC. The rearrangement uses TRBV5-4 and TRBJ1-2, with D unresolved. V was clipped by 1 base and J by 1 base, with 5 bases between them. The CDR3 is 13 residues long. Per the germline V gene, CDR1 is SGHNT and CDR2 is YYREEE (reference sequence).

This clonotype was recorded only once. Possible read error: a much larger clone is one base away. V gene TRBV7-9 combines with J gene TRBJ2-7; 7 positions agree with TRBD1. The V gene's germline CDR1 is SEHNR and CDR2 FQNEAQ (reference sequence). The CDR3 length is 15 residues. The CDR3 bases are TGTGTCAGCAGCTTAGGGGACAGATCCGCCTACGAGCAGTACTTC. It specifies CVSSLGDRSAYEQYF.

At least ten counts were recorded for this clonotype. This sequence joins TRBV21-1 and TRBJ1-4. TRBV21-1 is assigned pseudogene status. This CDR3 is built from 12 residues. The CDR3 protein is CASSKVKEKLFF. For the CDR3, the DNA is TGTGCCAGCAGCAAAGTGAAGGAAAAACTGTTTTTT.

The V and J genes are TRBV20-1 and TRBJ1-3, with no clear D. CDR1 DFQATT and CDR2 SNEGSKA come from the germline V gene (reference sequence). Trimming left V 1 base short and J 1 base short, with 8 bases between. This CDR3 has 14 amino acids. Here the CDR3 DNA reads TGCAGTGCTAGAGCCCAGACTTCTGGAAACACCATATATTTT. This translates into CSARAQTSGNTIYF.